This T cell receptor (beta chain) was captured in a study of human CD8 memory T cell subsets. Investigators built TCR beta libraries using UMI-labeled 5' RACE. TCRdb reprocessed the 5' RACE reads and stores each CDR3 protein as one record, lacking DNA. The table gives 15,000 to 20,000 distinct CDR3 sequences; the top ten clones make up 5.5% to 6% of it. The V gene's germline CDR1 is LGHNA and CDR2 YSLEER. CDR3 length: 16 residues. The sequencing input was CD8+ stem-like memory T cells (TSCM and TCM) sorted from PBMCs. Subset indicated: stem-like memory CD8 T cells (TSTEM), CCR7+ PD-1- TIGIT-. This TCR came from a human donor in good health. The gene calls are TRBV4-3 and TRBJ2-2. The CDR3 spells CASSQDSSTNTGELFF.